These T cell receptor beta chains were read from a single sample in a study of blood T cell repertoires in COVID-19. Here immunoSEQ multiplex PCR was the method, and the copy in TCRdb shows in-frame clones only, minus some. Of 400,000 to 550,000 clones in the sample, 70% to 90% were seen once. Sequenced: PBMCs or T cells enriched from blood (not recorded which). The receptors were gathered from a woman between 18 and 30 years old with acute COVID-19. The CDR3 runs from the conserved cysteine through the conserved F or W. D genes are given only for firm matches. Only part of the rows carry a size: once, few, many, or a class if the clone is expanded.

J,size,D,V,CDR3,DNA
TRBJ1-2,-,-,TRBV6-1,CASSERQRNGYTF,TGTGCCAGCAGTGAACGACAGAGGAATGGCTACACCTTC
TRBJ2-7,-,TRBD2,TRBV7-8,CASSLTRPGLEFYEQYF,TGTGCCAGCAGCTTAACGAGACCGGGACTAGAGTTCTACGAGCAGTACTTC
TRBJ2-3,-,TRBD1,TRBV7-2,CASSPQGQSTDTQYF,TGTGCCAGCAGCCCGCAGGGACAGAGCACAGATACGCAGTATTTT
TRBJ1-4,-,-,TRBV27,CASSSGTIGNEKLFF,TGTGCCAGCAGTTCCGGGACAATTGGGAATGAAAAACTGTTTTTT
TRBJ2-1,-,-,TRBV5-8,CASSRAGLEYRNEQFF,TGTGCCAGCAGCCGGGCGGGGTTGGAGTACCGTAATGAGCAGTTCTTC
TRBJ1-2,-,TRBD1,TRBV6-6,CASSYFTGDDGYTF,TGTGCCAGCAGTTACTTCACAGGGGATGATGGCTACACCTTC
TRBJ2-2,-,TRBD2,TRBV27,CASSLFVYSGTSNTGELFF,TGTGCCAGCAGTTTATTCGTTTATTCCGGGACTAGTAACACCGGGGAGCTGTTTTTT
TRBJ1-5,-,-,TRBV15,CATRKGTLYQPQHF,TGTGCCACCAGGAAGGGGACACTTTATCAGCCCCAGCATTTT
TRBJ2-3,many,-,TRBV7-8,CASSSFQGPSWTQYF,TGTGCCAGCAGCTCGTTCCAGGGCCCCTCCTGGACGCAGTATTTT
TRBJ2-7,-,-,TRBV13,CASSLEGESSYEQYF,TGTGCCAGCAGCTTAGAGGGGGAGAGCTCCTACGAGCAGTACTTC
TRBJ1-2,once,-,TRBV7-2,CASSLVQGRESYGYTF,TGTGCCAGCAGCTTAGTTCAGGGTAGGGAATCCTATGGCTACACCTTC
TRBJ1-5,-,-,TRBV2,CASSLDSYSNQPQHF,TGTGCCAGCAGTTTGGACAGCTATAGCAATCAGCCCCAGCATTTT
TRBJ2-2,-,TRBD1,TRBV11-2,CASSADRGPGELFF,TGTGCCAGCAGCGCGGACAGGGGCCCCGGGGAGCTGTTTTTT
TRBJ2-7,-,-,TRBV9,CASSVGQDEQYF,TGTGCCAGCAGCGTAGGGCAGGACGAGCAGTACTTC
TRBJ2-1,-,TRBD2,TRBV5-1,CASSLASAGGPYEQFF,TGCGCCAGCAGCTTGGCCTCAGCGGGAGGGCCGTATGAGCAGTTCTTC
TRBJ1-5,few,TRBD1,TRBV11-2,CASSRDRGQPQHF,TGTGCCAGCAGCCGGGACAGGGGACAGCCCCAGCATTTT